This is a list of T cell receptor beta chains from one sample in a study of T-cell memory formation after mild COVID-19. TCRdb reanalysed the 5' RACE reads using MiXCR and keeps one entry per CDR3 protein. Of fewer than 200,000 distinct CDR3 sequences listed, over 20% are singletons. The source material was PBMCs or a T cell subset sorted from them (not recorded which). These receptor sequences come from an adult woman who had mild COVID-19 (a few samples of this study predate the infection). Cell type and time point are not known. CDR3s include the opening cysteine and the closing phenylalanine or tryptophan. A D gene is named only where the DNA matches it firmly. Expanded clones are given a class, and other clones once, few, many or no size at all.

d_call | cdr3_length | j_call | clone_size | v_call | cdr3_nt | cdr3_aa
NA | 14 | TRBJ2-5 | NA | TRBV7-9 | TGTGCCAGCAGCAACGAGAACGACCAAGAGACCCAGTACTTC | CASSNENDQETQYF
NA | 18 | TRBJ2-3 | NA | TRBV12-3/TRBV12-4 | TGTGCCAGCAGTTTATGGGGGGACGAAACACCTAGCACAGATACGCAGTATTTT | CASSLWGDETPSTDTQYF
TRBD2 | 14 | TRBJ2-7 | few | TRBV6-2/TRBV6-3 | TGTGCCAGCACCGCTAGCGGGAGGGGCTACGAGCAGTACTTC | CASTASGRGYEQYF
NA | 12 | TRBJ1-1 | NA | TRBV20-1 | TGCAGTGCTAGAGATCGGGCAGACGAAGCTTTCTTT | CSARDRADEAFF
NA | 18 | TRBJ2-3 | many | TRBV5-8 | TGTGCCAGCAGCTTGGGAGCCGTGATCGGGGTTTCTTTGGATACGCAGTATTTT | CASSLGAVIGVSLDTQYF
NA | 14 | TRBJ2-1 | few | TRBV20-1 | TGCAGTGCTAGAGATTGGCACATCCCCGCGGAGCAGTTCTTC | CSARDWHIPAEQFF
NA | 15 | TRBJ1-6 | NA | TRBV12-3/TRBV12-4 | TGTGCCAGCTCTGGGGCCGTAGAGGTTAATTCACCCCTCCACTTT | CASSGAVEVNSPLHF
TRBD1 | 13 | TRBJ2-7 | few | TRBV5-1 | TGCGCCAGCAGCTTGGAGACAGGGGACGAGCAGTACTTC | CASSLETGDEQYF
NA | 14 | TRBJ2-7 | few | TRBV13 | TGTGCCAGCAGCTTAGGCCCGGGGGTCTACGAGCAGTACTTC | CASSLGPGVYEQYF
TRBD1 | 16 | TRBJ1-1 | NA | TRBV4-2 | TGTGCCAGCAGCCAAGAAGGTCGGACAGGGAAATCTGAAGATTTCTTT | CASSQEGRTGKSEDFF
NA | 15 | TRBJ2-7 | NA | TRBV4-1 | TGCGCCAGCAGCCAAGTTCCAGGGGAATATGACGAGCAGTACTTC | CASSQVPGEYDEQYF
NA | 13 | TRBJ2-2 | NA | TRBV19 | TGTGCCCTTGAGACGGCGAACACCGGGGAGCTGTTTTTT | CALETANTGELFF
NA | 13 | TRBJ1-5 | NA | TRBV15 | TGTGCCACCCAGGAATATAGCAATCAGCCCCAGCATTTT | CATQEYSNQPQHF
TRBD1 | 13 | TRBJ1-2 | NA | TRBV24-1 | TGTGCCACCGAAAGCAGACAGGGGAACGGCTACACCTTC | CATESRQGNGYTF
TRBD1 | 16 | TRBJ2-2 | NA | TRBV24-1 | TGTGCCACCAGTGACCTTCCATGGACAGGGACCGGGGAGCTGTTTTTT | CATSDLPWTGTGELFF
TRBD1 | 17 | TRBJ2-7 | NA | TRBV27 | TGTGCCAGCAGTTTATGGGGCCCGGGACAGGGCTTTTACGAGCAGTACTTC | CASSLWGPGQGFYEQYF
NA | 13 | TRBJ2-7 | few | TRBV4-1 | TGCGCCAGCAGCCAGGGGCCCCACTACGAGCAGTACTTC | CASSQGPHYEQYF
TRBD1 | 14 | TRBJ2-7 | many | TRBV29-1 | TGCAGCGTTGAGGGACAGGGGACCTCCTACGAGCAGTACTTC | CSVEGQGTSYEQYF
NA | 15 | TRBJ1-1 | NA | TRBV4-2 | TGTGCCAGCAGCCAAGGTGCAGGGCCGAACACTGAAGCTTTCTTT | CASSQGAGPNTEAFF
TRBD2 | 14 | TRBJ2-2 | NA | TRBV12-3/TRBV12-4 | TGTGCCAGCAGAGCGGGGGCTAACACCGGGGAGCTGTTTTTT | CASRAGANTGELFF
NA | 16 | TRBJ2-7 | NA | TRBV7-6 | TGTGCCAGCAGCTTAGTTGCTTGGCAGGTAGGGAGCGAGCAGTACTTC | CASSLVAWQVGSEQYF
TRBD1 | 14 | TRBJ1-3 | NA | TRBV7-9 | TGTGCCAGCAGCATGGACAGGGCTGGAAACACCATATATTTT | CASSMDRAGNTIYF
NA | 12 | TRBJ2-7 | NA | TRBV7-9 | TGTGCCAGCAGCACACAGGTTTACGAGCAGTACTTC | CASSTQVYEQYF
NA | 16 | TRBJ2-1 | NA | TRBV29-1 | TGCAGCGTTGAGGAAGACGTATTAGCCGGAGTCAATGAGCAGTTCTTC | CSVEEDVLAGVNEQFF
NA | 14 | TRBJ1-1 | NA | TRBV9 | TGTGCCAGCAGCGTAGGAGGCATGGTCACTGAAGCTTTCTTT | CASSVGGMVTEAFF
NA | 17 | TRBJ2-2 | few | TRBV29-1 | TGCAGCGTTCTCCCTACCTTACAGGGCCCCGACACCGGGGAGCTGTTTTTT | CSVLPTLQGPDTGELFF
TRBD2 | 14 | TRBJ2-1 | NA | TRBV4-1 | TGCGCCAGCAGCGTAGCGGGGGCGAGAAATGAGCAGTTCTTC | CASSVAGARNEQFF
NA | 15 | TRBJ2-7 | NA | TRBV11-2 | TGTGCCAGCAGCTTAGACGGGGACATACGCTACGAGCAGTACTTC | CASSLDGDIRYEQYF
TRBD2 | 17 | TRBJ2-2 | few | TRBV6-1 | TGTGCCAGCAGTGAAACAGCGGGGGGGCCCAACACCGGGGAGCTGTTTTTT | CASSETAGGPNTGELFF
NA | 15 | TRBJ1-5 | NA | TRBV4-3 | TGCGCCAGCAGCCAAGATTTGCAGTCAAATGGGCCCCAGCATTTT | CASSQDLQSNGPQHF
TRBD1 | 15 | TRBJ1-1 | NA | TRBV7-9 | TGTGCCAGCAGCTCTGGGACAGGGGATGACACTGAAGCTTTCTTT | CASSSGTGDDTEAFF
TRBD2 | 13 | TRBJ2-1 | NA | TRBV12-3/TRBV12-4 | TGTGCCAGCAGTTTGACTAGCGGGGTTCAGCAGTTCTTC | CASSLTSGVQQFF
NA | 11 | TRBJ2-1 | few | TRBV30 | TGTGCCGGGAAGCGCGAAAATGAGCAGTTCTTC | CAGKRENEQFF
TRBD1 | 16 | TRBJ1-1 | NA | TRBV29-1 | TGCAGCGTTGAACTCAACCGGGACAGGGTCTGGACTGAAGCTTTCTTT | CSVELNRDRVWTEAFF
NA | 16 | TRBJ1-4 | NA | TRBV7-6 | TGTGCCAGCAGCTTAAGGGGGGCAGGGATAGGCGAAAAACTGTTTTTT | CASSLRGAGIGEKLFF
NA | 16 | TRBJ2-7 | NA | TRBV9 | TGTGCCAGCAGCGTAGGGTCCGGGTCTGGGGACTACGAGCAGTACTTC | CASSVGSGSGDYEQYF
NA | 16 | TRBJ2-2 | NA | TRBV29-1 | TGCAGCGTTGAAGGTCTGACAGGTTCGAACACCGGGGAGCTGTTTTTT | CSVEGLTGSNTGELFF
TRBD2 | 15 | TRBJ2-3 | few | TRBV20-1 | TGCAGTGCTGCTGCAACTAGCGGACGCACAGATACGCAGTATTTT | CSAAATSGRTDTQYF
TRBD2 | 17 | TRBJ2-2 | few | TRBV11-2 | TGTGCCAGCAGCTTAGAACCAGCGGGGGGGCGAACCGGGGAGCTGTTTTTT | CASSLEPAGGRTGELFF
TRBD1 | 17 | TRBJ1-2 | NA | TRBV27 | TGTGCCAGCAGTCCGGCCGGGACAGGAGGCGTCCTTTATGGCTACACCTTC | CASSPAGTGGVLYGYTF
TRBD2 | 16 | TRBJ2-3 | NA | TRBV20-1 | TGCAGTGCTAGAGATCTTGCGGGAGGAGGCACAGATACGCAGTATTTT | CSARDLAGGGTDTQYF
TRBD2 | 16 | TRBJ2-7 | NA | TRBV7-2 | TGTGCCAGCAGCTTAGACGAGGGACTAGCGGTTTACGAGCAGTACTTC | CASSLDEGLAVYEQYF
NA | 13 | TRBJ2-1 | NA | TRBV7-9 | TGTGCCAGCAGCCCCCCTATTAACAATGAGCAGTTCTTC | CASSPPINNEQFF
TRBD2 | 13 | TRBJ2-7 | few | TRBV29-1 | TGCAGCGTCTTCCTTAGCGGGAGTTACGAGCAGTACTTC | CSVFLSGSYEQYF